A selection of T cell receptor beta chains follows, all from one sample in a study of blood T cells in healthy people across ages. TCRdb called the 5' RACE reads again in MiXCR, with one record for every CDR3 protein. Of fewer than 2,000,000 distinct CDR3 sequences detected, about 39% appear once; the ten largest clones hold roughly 24%. Material: blood. The source is a human donor in good health. The CDR3 runs from the conserved cysteine through the conserved F or W.

J,length,V,CDR3
TRBJ1-2,15,TRBV5-1,CASSLERQGADGYTF
TRBJ2-1,17,TRBV15,CATSRGTGTGAYNEQFF
TRBJ2-7,14,TRBV7-2,CASSLGAGWGEQYF
TRBJ2-1,13,TRBV6-2/TRBV6-3,CASSLLENNEQFF
TRBJ2-5,14,TRBV7-2,CAGSGTGLQETQYF
TRBJ2-1,13,TRBV12-3/TRBV12-4,CASSLGWVNEQFF
TRBJ2-1,14,TRBV7-3,CASSLGAGLNEQFF
TRBJ2-6,14,TRBV2,CASTQSSGANVLTF
TRBJ1-5,15,TRBV20-1,CSARGTYIDGQPQHF
TRBJ2-5,15,TRBV7-3,CASSLTGGGHSEQYF
TRBJ2-1,14,TRBV5-1,CASSLTGTQGEQFF
TRBJ1-2,15,TRBV12-3/TRBV12-4,CASSPRRRGNYGYTF
TRBJ1-1,15,TRBV7-8,CASSVDRGSLGEAFF
TRBJ1-1,14,TRBV6-6,CASSYTASNTEAFF
TRBJ1-1,14,TRBV19,CASSIGGEDTETFF
TRBJ2-7,14,TRBV13,CASSSATGTYEQYF
TRBJ2-1,13,TRBV29-1,CSVASGGYNEQFF
TRBJ2-1,15,TRBV15,CATSRGAGEYNEQFF
TRBJ1-1,13,TRBV20-1,CSASSRTNTEAFF
TRBJ1-1,14,TRBV6-5,CASSYSLAAPKAFF
TRBJ2-1,16,TRBV11-2,CASSLGTGARDNEQFF
TRBJ1-1,15,TRBV4-1,CASTKGRGGNTEAFF
TRBJ2-1,18,TRBV6-5,CASSYLLAGGPDENEQFF
TRBJ1-2,15,TRBV4-3,CASSQVWGAQYGYTF
TRBJ2-7,13,TRBV7-9,CASSPSLGDEQYF
TRBJ2-3,16,TRBV5-6,CASSSDSRPTSDTQYF